Listed below are T cell receptor beta chains from one sample, sequenced in a study of blood T cells in healthy people across ages. TCRdb reanalysed the 5' RACE reads using MiXCR and keeps one entry per CDR3 protein. The data contain over a million distinct CDR3 sequences, roughly 43% of them singletons. Source material: blood. These receptors were collected from a woman aged 18-35 years in good health. Each CDR3 is given with its conserved first and last residue. A D gene is named only where the DNA matches it firmly. Some rows have no size entry. The others give once, few or many, or a class for an expanded clone.

d_call	clone_size	j_call	v_call	cdr3_nt	cdr3_aa
-	-	TRBJ2-1	TRBV27	TGTGCCAGCAGTCCAAGGGACGGCGAGCAGTTCTTC	CASSPRDGEQFF
TRBD1	-	TRBJ2-1	TRBV29-1	TGCAGCGTTGGGCACCGGGACAGGGGCAATGAGCAGTTCTTC	CSVGHRDRGNEQFF
-	-	TRBJ2-7	TRBV10-3	TGTGCCATCGGGACCGGGGCCTACGAGCAGTACTTC	CAIGTGAYEQYF
TRBD2	-	TRBJ2-1	TRBV3-1	TGTGCCAGCCTAGCGGGAGATCGTGTCAATGAGCAGTTCTTC	CASLAGDRVNEQFF
TRBD2	few	TRBJ2-3	TRBV5-1	TGCGCCAGCAGCAGAACTAGCGGGAGGAGTACAGATACGCAGTATTTT	CASSRTSGRSTDTQYF
-	many	TRBJ2-1	TRBV7-2	TGTGCCAGCAGCTTAGCACAGGGTTCCTACAATGAGCAGTTCTTC	CASSLAQGSYNEQFF
-	few	TRBJ2-3	TRBV2	TGTGCCAGCAGTTCTTCTATGGGGAATTTTGGCACAGATACGCAGTATTTT	CASSSSMGNFGTDTQYF
-	many	TRBJ1-1	TRBV29-1	TGCAGCGCCGGACTGTTAAACACTGAAGCTTTCTTT	CSAGLLNTEAFF
TRBD1	-	TRBJ1-1	TRBV16	TGTGCCAGCAGCCGGTCGACAGGGGGCACTGAAGCTTTCTTT	CASSRSTGGTEAFF
TRBD2	few	TRBJ2-3	TRBV6-5	TGTGCCAGCAGTAGTGGACTAGTGAATGTGCAGTATTTT	CASSSGLVNVQYF
TRBD2	-	TRBJ2-7	TRBV7-9	TGTGCCAGCAGCTCGATAGCGGGAAGTGTGTCTGACGAGCAGTACTTC	CASSSIAGSVSDEQYF
TRBD1	-	TRBJ2-1	TRBV18	TGTGCCAGCCGGGAAGGGGGCGCGATCTTCAATGAGCAGTTCTTC	CASREGGAIFNEQFF
-	few	TRBJ2-5	TRBV4-1	TGCGCCAGCAGCCAAGATCCAACCGTAGGGACCCAGTACTTC	CASSQDPTVGTQYF
-	few	TRBJ1-2	TRBV2	TGTGCCAGCAGTGCAGCCCTAGCTAACTATGGCTACACCTTC	CASSAALANYGYTF
-	-	TRBJ2-7	TRBV2	TGTGCCAGCGGCCTGACGAGGGAGTGGTCCTACAATGAGCAGTACTTC	CASGLTREWSYNEQYF
TRBD2	-	TRBJ2-7	TRBV6-5	TGTGCCAGCAGTTTTTGGCGGGAGACGTCCTACGAGCAGTACTTC	CASSFWRETSYEQYF
-	-	TRBJ1-1	TRBV7-9	TGTGCCAGCAGCTTAGCGGACGGGAGGACTGAAGCTTTCTTT	CASSLADGRTEAFF
-	few	TRBJ1-2	TRBV6-1	TGTGCCAGCAGTTCCGTGCGCCGCTACACCTTC	CASSSVRRYTF
-	-	TRBJ1-2	TRBV25-1	TGTGCCAGCAGTGTGAATGGCGGCTACACCTTC	CASSVNGGYTF
-	-	TRBJ2-7	TRBV7-2	TGTGCCAGCAGCCACCGGGGTAGGGGTCCCTACGAGCAGTACTTC	CASSHRGRGPYEQYF
-	-	TRBJ2-3	TRBV4-3	TGCGCCATCAGCCACAAGATGCGTGATACGCAGTATTTT	CAISHKMRDTQYF
TRBD1	many	TRBJ1-2	TRBV9	TGTGCCAGCAGCGTAGCGGGGACAGGGGGTCCAGACACCTTC	CASSVAGTGGPDTF
-	-	TRBJ1-2	TRBV9	TGTGCCAGCACGGACAGAGAGTATAACTATGGCTACACCTTC	CASTDREYNYGYTF
TRBD1	-	TRBJ2-7	TRBV20-1	TGCAGTGCTGGGGACAGCGATATCTCCTACGAGCAGTACTTC	CSAGDSDISYEQYF
TRBD1	-	TRBJ1-6	TRBV29-1	TGCAGCGTTGGAGGGACAGGGAATTCACCCCTCCACTTT	CSVGGTGNSPLHF
-	few	TRBJ2-1	TRBV12-3/TRBV12-4	TGTGCCAGCAGTTTATATCGAACCAATGAGCAGTTCTTC	CASSLYRTNEQFF
-	-	TRBJ1-2	TRBV9	TGTGCCAGCAGCGTAGGAACGTCTGGGGTTGGCTACACCTTC	CASSVGTSGVGYTF
TRBD1	-	TRBJ1-1	TRBV25-1	TGTGCCAGCCGAGGGACAGGGGTGGCTGAAGCTTTCTTT	CASRGTGVAEAFF
TRBD2	few	TRBJ2-1	TRBV5-1	TGCGCCAGCAGCTTGTGGACTAGCGGGGAAAATGAGCAGTTCTTC	CASSLWTSGENEQFF
-	few	TRBJ2-1	TRBV19	TGTGCCAGTACCCCGACCGGGAATGAGCAGTTCTTC	CASTPTGNEQFF
TRBD2	-	TRBJ2-5	TRBV12-3/TRBV12-4	TGTGCCAGCAGTTTATGGGCTAGCGGGGCCCAAGAGACCCAGTACTTC	CASSLWASGAQETQYF
TRBD2	few	TRBJ2-3	TRBV29-1	TGCAGCGCAGCGGGACTAGCGGGGAAAAGCACAGATACGCAGTATTTT	CSAAGLAGKSTDTQYF
TRBD1	-	TRBJ1-2	TRBV9	TGTGCCAGCAGCCGGCACGGGACAGGGGTCTATGGCTACACCTTC	CASSRHGTGVYGYTF
-	-	TRBJ2-4	TRBV18	TGTGCCAGCTCCCTCTATGGGGGGCTAGCCAAAAACATTCAGTACTTC	CASSLYGGLAKNIQYF
TRBD2	many	TRBJ2-1	TRBV9	TGTGCCAGCAGCGCACTAGCGTACAATGAGCAGTTCTTC	CASSALAYNEQFF
TRBD1	few	TRBJ1-2	TRBV9	TGTGCCAGCAGCGCCCGACAGGGGGCCTTTTATGGCTACACCTTC	CASSARQGAFYGYTF
-	few	TRBJ2-3	TRBV7-9	TGTGCCAGCAGCTCACCCTTCCTTGGGCAGAACACAGATACGCAGTATTTT	CASSSPFLGQNTDTQYF
TRBD1	few	TRBJ2-3	TRBV7-2	TGTGCCAGCAGGAGTCCATTAGGGGGCGGTTACACAGATACGCAGTATTTT	CASRSPLGGGYTDTQYF
TRBD2	-	TRBJ2-3	TRBV7-2	TGTGCCAGCGCCGAGGCGGGGGGGCCTTCAGATACGCAGTATTTT	CASAEAGGPSDTQYF
-	-	TRBJ1-1	TRBV30	TGTGCCGGATTTCGGGGGAGTGAAGCTTTCTTT	CAGFRGSEAFF
-	-	TRBJ1-2	TRBV3-1	TGTGCCAGCAGCCAAGATATTTGGAGGGGGGCTATTACTGGCTACACCTTC	CASSQDIWRGAITGYTF
-	few	TRBJ1-2	TRBV27	TGTGCCAGCAGAGGGCTAAACAGAGGCTACACCTTC	CASRGLNRGYTF
TRBD1	few	TRBJ1-2	TRBV29-1	TGCAGCGACCGAGGGACAGGGGTTAACTATGGCTACACCTTC	CSDRGTGVNYGYTF
TRBD2	-	TRBJ2-1	TRBV2	TGTGCCAGCAGTGTTCAGGCGGGGGGAATCAATGAGCAGTTCTTC	CASSVQAGGINEQFF
-	-	TRBJ2-5	TRBV11-2	TGTGCCAGCAGCTTAGTATCTATTAACCAAGAGACCCAGTACTTC	CASSLVSINQETQYF
TRBD2	-	TRBJ2-1	TRBV4-3	TGCGCCAGCAGTCACCAATCGGCGGGAGGAGGTGAGCAGTTCTTC	CASSHQSAGGGEQFF
-	-	TRBJ2-5	TRBV6-5	TGTGCCAGCAGTTACTCGAAGGCGTTAGCGGATTGTGAGACCCAGTACTTC	CASSYSKALADCETQYF
-	-	TRBJ2-1	TRBV27	TGTGCCAGCAGTTTTCGGACAGCACGACTCTCCTACAATGAGCAGTTCTTC	CASSFRTARLSYNEQFF
TRBD2	-	TRBJ2-3	TRBV7-2	TGTGCCAGCAGCTTAGTCCCGGGAGGGATTAGCACAGATACGCAGTATTTT	CASSLVPGGISTDTQYF
-	once	TRBJ1-1	TRBV20-1	TGCAGTGCTAGTCCCCCGGGGGCTCACACTGAAGCTTTCTTT	CSASPPGAHTEAFF
TRBD1	few	TRBJ2-7	TRBV7-2	TGTGCCAGCAGTGACAGGGGGCATTACGAGCAGTACTTC	CASSDRGHYEQYF
-	-	TRBJ1-5	TRBV10-3	TGTGCCATCAGGGCGGATAGCAATCAGCCCCAGCATTTT	CAIRADSNQPQHF
-	-	TRBJ2-3	TRBV18	TGTGCCAGCTCACCAGAGGATACGCAGTATTTT	CASSPEDTQYF
TRBD2	-	TRBJ2-7	TRBV11-2	TGTGCCAGCAGCTTCGACCTAGCGGGATTAAATGAGCAGTACTTC	CASSFDLAGLNEQYF
-	few	TRBJ2-7	TRBV7-2	TGTGCCAGCAGCTTAGCGGGGGCCAATTCCTACGAGCAGTACTTC	CASSLAGANSYEQYF
-	-	TRBJ1-2	TRBV28	TGTGCCAGCCTTAATAGGGGAGAGTATGGCTACACCTTC	CASLNRGEYGYTF
TRBD1	-	TRBJ2-7	TRBV3-1	TGTGCCAGCAGCCAAGCCCCGGGACAGAGCTACGAGCAGTACTTC	CASSQAPGQSYEQYF
TRBD2	few	TRBJ2-1	TRBV11-2	TGTGCCAGCAGCACACTAGCGACGGTTAAGCAGTTCTTC	CASSTLATVKQFF